The sample holds many counts of the clone carrying this TCR beta chain. The target antigen is unknown. This sample was taken from a study of CD8 T cells in ankylosing spondylitis. Making use of molecular barcodes, quantitative 5'-RACE generated TCR beta libraries. TCRdb reprocessed the 5' RACE reads via MiXCR and lists one record per CDR3 protein. The sample lists about 96,000 distinct CDR3 sequences; about 9% were seen once. The study's findings and limits: A TCR beta motif of eight highly homologous variants appeared characteristic of ankylosing spondylitis blood. Clones linked to the disease showed a CD8+ phenotype. They occurred at relatively low frequencies in peripheral blood.

The clonotype was recovered from a male donor with ankylosing spondylitis or in good health (not recorded which). Source material: blood, either unsorted or a sorted T cell fraction (not recorded which).

The CDR3 nucleotides read TGCAGCGTTGGAAACCCCTTGGGGGGGGAGAGGCTAAATGAGCAGTTCTTC. Protein product: CSVGNPLGGERLNEQFF. The chain couples TRBV29-1 to TRBJ2-1; 7 bases are a match to TRBD2. The length of the CDR3 is 17 residues. The trim removed 4 bases at V and 7 bases at J, leaving 19 bases unmatched. Germline CDR1 and CDR2: SQVTM and ANQGSEA.